The entry below describes one T cell receptor (beta chain). Its antigen is undetermined. Only in-frame clones appear in the TCRdb table, and some are missing; sequencing was by immunoSEQ multiplex PCR. The sample holds some 110,000 clones, 75% to 90% seen once. This sample is drawn from a study of T cell responses to AZD1222 COVID-19 vaccine. Broader study findings: Of the AZD1222 recipients, only five to seven were seropositive at baseline. Sampling captured repertoires only after the peak T cell response.

The CDR3 has 12 residues. The V and J ends lost 6 bases and 4 bases respectively, with 7 bases between them. Germline V gene sequence: CDR1 MNHEY, CDR2 SVGAGI. This sequence was found in an adult in good health. The rearrangement joins TRBV6-5 to TRBJ2-1; D is possibly TRBD1 (5 bases). The input for sequencing was peripheral blood, taken on day 0 of AZD1222 vaccination. The CDR3 region has the DNA TGTGCCAGCAGCTACAGGTACAATGAGCAGTTCTTC. Translated, it gives CASSYRYNEQFF.